Below are 30 T cell receptor beta chains sequenced from a single sample in a study of blood T cell repertoires in COVID-19. The repertoire was sequenced with immunoSEQ multiplex PCR; TCRdb's copy has only in-frame clones and lacks some. The table records approximately 330,000 clones, around 87% of them present only once. Sequencing used peripheral blood. The receptors come from a woman in her thirties or forties with COVID-19, enrolled during active disease.

This chain joins TRBV5-1 and TRBJ2-3; maybe TRBD1 (5 bases). The CDR3 spans 16 residues. V lost 1 base and J lost 4, with 16 bases in between. CDR1 SGHRS and CDR2 YFSETQ come from the germline V gene. DNA for the CDR3: TGCGCCAGCAGCTTGTTCGTCCCGCAGGGTTCAGATACGCAGTATTTT. It codes for CASSLFVPQGSDTQYF.

This chain links TRBV27 with TRBJ1-4; no clear D gene. The V end was cut by 3 bases, the J end by 6 bases, with 11 bases between. The germline gives CDR1 MNHEY, CDR2 SMNVEV (reference sequence). This CDR3 is 14 amino acids long. In DNA, the CDR3 is TGTGCCAGCAGTTTGGTTCTTACGGATGAAAAACTGTTTTTT. This translates into CASSLVLTDEKLFF.

This clone showed up just once. The genes are TRBV6-2 or TRBV6-3 and TRBJ2-1; 11 bases align to TRBD1. V gave up 0 bases and J gave up 9 bases; unmatched junction bases: 7. Germline-derived CDR1 and CDR2 are MNHEY and SVGEGT. The CDR3 is 16 residues long. CDR3 region: CASSYSRTGGWREQFF. The CDR3 nucleotides are TGTGCCAGCAGTTACTCGAGGACAGGGGGCTGGCGTGAGCAGTTCTTC.

This clone was seen only a few times. This chain joins TRBV4-1 and TRBJ2-1; 13 bases are shared with TRBD2. CDR3 size: 15 residues. Germline V CDR1 and CDR2: MGHRA, YSYEKL. Trimming at V came to 5 bases and at J to 10 bases, leaving 8 bases not matched to a gene. Here the CDR3 reads CASSERLAGGREQFF. The CDR3 bases are TGCGCCAGCAGCGAACGACTAGCGGGAGGTCGAGAGCAGTTCTTC.

The chain uses TRBV28 and TRBJ1-2, with D perhaps TRBD1 (6 bases). The CDR3 contains 15 residues. The germline gives CDR1 MDHEN, CDR2 SYDVKM. Trimming left V 6 bases short and J 5 bases short, with 19 bases between. In DNA form, the CDR3 reads TGTGCCAGCAGGCACAGGGTCCGTTCCTATTATGGCTACACCTTC. It encodes CASRHRVRSYYGYTF.

The genes are TRBV9 and TRBJ1-2; perhaps TRBD1 as D (5 bases). This CDR3 contains 15 residues. Germline CDR1 is SGDLS and CDR2 is YYNGEE. Deletions cut 3 bases from V and 6 bases from J, with 18 bases between. The CDR3 DNA reads TGTGCCAGCAGCGCTGGGGGGGATTACGAAAATGGCTACACCTTC. Its translation is CASSAGGDYENGYTF.

The J gene is TRBJ1-5, the V gene TRBV7-2, with a weak D call TRBD1 (5 bases). The CDR3 has 15 residues. CDR1 and CDR2 (germline): SGHTA, FQGNSA. V gave up 5 bases and J gave up 4 bases, with 15 bases separating them. CDR3 sequence: CASSLDSGGNQPQHF. In DNA form, the CDR3 reads TGTGCCAGCAGCCTCGACTCGGGGGGGAATCAGCCCCAGCATTTT.

This clone is a singleton in its sample. The J gene is TRBJ1-1, the V gene TRBV5-5, with a possible D match to TRBD1 (6 bases). The CDR3 extends over 15 amino acids. The germline V gene encodes CDR1 SGHKS and CDR2 YYEKEE (reference sequence). Trimming took off 2 bases at V and 3 bases at J, with 14 bases between the two ends. CDR3 region: CASSFGQLIDTEAFF. In DNA, the CDR3 is TGTGCCAGCAGCTTCGGACAGCTCATTGACACTGAAGCTTTCTTT.

This clone occurred a few times. This rearrangement joins TRBV10-2 to TRBJ2-4; 7 bases map to TRBD1. In germline, CDR1 is WSHSY, CDR2 SAAADI. The CDR3 has 13 residues. The junction had 6 bases not matched to a gene; V was cut back by 7 bases and J by 6 bases. The CDR3 sequence is CASTWDSGNIQYF. The DNA for the CDR3 is TGCGCCAGCACCTGGGACAGTGGAAACATTCAGTACTTC.

V is TRBV19 and J is TRBJ1-4; D gene unclear. The CDR3 consists of 14 residues. Germline V gene lookup returns CDR1 LNHDA and CDR2 SQIVND (reference sequence). V dropped 3 bases and J dropped 8 bases, with 13 bases sitting between them. CDR3 sequence reads: CASSIASTVEKLFF. The CDR3 DNA follows: TGTGCCAGTAGTATCGCGTCCACGGTGGAAAAACTGTTTTTT.

The gene calls are TRBV20-1 and TRBJ1-1; tentatively, D is TRBD1 (5 bases). The CDR3 loop spans 13 amino acids. Germline V gene data show CDR1 as DFQATT and CDR2 as SNEGSKA (reference sequence). V was trimmed by 3 bases and J by 1 base, leaving 9 bases between them. The CDR3 coding sequence is TGCAGTGCTAGTGCTGACAGGAACACTGAAGCTTTCTTT. Translating it yields CSASADRNTEAFF.

The chain uses TRBV3-1 (or the pseudogene TRBV3-2) and TRBJ2-3; no firm D call. V dropped 1 base and J dropped 1 base, with 12 bases sitting between them. The CDR3 extends over 16 amino acids. The germline V gene encodes CDR1 LGHDT and CDR2 YNNKEL (reference sequence). As DNA, the CDR3 is TGTGCCAGCAGCCAAGGAGACCACCAGGGCACAGATACGCAGTATTTT. Protein sequence: CASSQGDHQGTDTQYF.

This clone was detected only a few times. This chain connects TRBV15 to TRBJ2-2; 9 nucleotides align to TRBD1. After removal of 5 bases from V and 4 bases from J, the junction contained 5 bases not matched to a gene. The germline gives CDR1 LNHNV, CDR2 YYDKDF (reference sequence). The CDR3 sequence is 15 residues long. CDR3 nucleotides: TGTGCCACCAGCTCCCGGGACAGGGTCACCGGGGAGCTGTTTTTT. Translation: CATSSRDRVTGELFF. The complete variable domain, with remaining parts taken from reference TRBV15 and TRBJ2-2, reads DAMVIQNPRYQVTQFGKPVTLSCSQTLNHNVMYWYQQKSSQAPKLLFHYYDKDFNNEADTPDNFQSRRPNTSFCFLDIRSPGLGDTAMYLCATSSRDRVTGELFFGEGSRLTVL.

The chain couples TRBV7-3 to TRBJ1-6; D may be TRBD1 (5 bases). The CDR3 runs to 15 residues. V dropped 2 bases and J dropped 11 bases, with 16 bases sitting between them. Germline V lookup: CDR1 SGHTA, CDR2 FQGTGA. DNA for the CDR3: TGTGCCAGCAGCTTAGGAAGGGGAGGAAGCGCACCCCTCCACTTT. Protein: CASSLGRGGSAPLHF.

The CDR3 loop is CATSDPAVGEAFF. CDR3 bases: TGTGCCACCAGTGACCCGGCGGTGGGTGAAGCTTTCTTT. The chain recombines TRBV24-1 with TRBJ1-1; D remains ambiguous. The germline V and J ends were trimmed by 4 bases and 7 bases, with 12 bases remaining between them. The CDR3 spans 13 residues. Germline V gene data show CDR1 as KGHDR and CDR2 as SFDVKD.

The CDR3 nucleotides are TGTGCCAGTAGCCAGAGGCCCGGGACTAGCGGGAGAGTTACGAATGAGCAGTTCTTC. Its translation is CASSQRPGTSGRVTNEQFF. J is TRBJ2-1 and V is TRBV19; 14 bases match TRBD2. V lost 6 bases and J lost 7; bases outside the gene matches: 17. This CDR3 is built from 19 residues. Germline assignment: CDR1 LNHDA and CDR2 SQIVND (reference sequence).

Regarding this clone: The junction departs from the called germline gene at one end, perhaps through a read error. The rearrangement uses TRBV7-7 and TRBJ2-3; 10 bases are shared with TRBD2. The germline V gene encodes CDR1 SSHAT and CDR2 FNYEAQ (reference sequence). CDR3 size: 15 residues. CDR3 sequence reads: CASSPLAGPSDTQYF. CDR3 in DNA: TGTGCTAGCAGCCCACTAGCGGGGCCTTCAGATACGCAGTATTTT.

The V gene is TRBV10-3, the J gene TRBJ1-3, with 7 bases lining up with TRBD1. CDR3 length: 14 amino acids. V shed 3 bases and J 8 bases; nucleotides not matched to a gene: 7. In germline, CDR1 is ENHRY, CDR2 SYGVKD. CDR3 coding DNA: TGTGCCATCAGTGACCGACAGGGATTTGACACCATATATTTT. This codes for CAISDRQGFDTIYF.

V usage is TRBV19 and J usage is TRBJ1-1; D call uncertain. Germline values: CDR1 LNHDA, CDR2 SQIVND (reference sequence). V was cut by 8 bases and J by 1 base, with 14 bases left in between. CDR3 length: 14 amino acids. CDR3 loop: CASRVYAGNTEAFF. CDR3 coding DNA: TGTGCCAGTCGAGTATATGCAGGGAACACTGAAGCTTTCTTT. Filled out from reference TRBV19 and TRBJ1-1, the complete variable domain reads DGGITQSPKYLFRKEGQNVTLSCEQNLNHDAMYWYRQDPGQGLRLIYYSQIVNDFQKGDIAEGYSVSREKKESFPLTVTSAQKNPTAFYLCASRVYAGNTEAFFGQGTRLTVV.

This clone appeared a few times. The chain has TRBV28 and TRBJ1-5; perhaps TRBD1 as D (6 bases). The CDR3 is 16 residues long. The V gene's germline CDR1 is MDHEN and CDR2 SYDVKM. Between the trimmed V and J ends, which lost 7 bases and 8 bases, there was a span of 24 bases. The CDR3 bases are TGTGCCAGCACCCCAGGGGCGTCCTCCCCTTCGAAGCCCCAGCATTTT. This translates into CASTPGASSPSKPQHF.

This clone was found once. The chain carries TRBV19 and TRBJ1-1; D is unclear. The CDR3 is 12 residues long. V shed 4 bases and J shed 2 bases, with 5 bases lying between them. Germline lookup yields CDR1 LNHDA and CDR2 SQIVND (reference sequence). The DNA for the CDR3 is TGTGCCAGTAGTACCGGTAACACTGAAGCTTTCTTT. This gives the protein CASSTGNTEAFF.

The chain employs TRBV18 and TRBJ2-3; 9 nucleotides line up with TRBD2. CDR1 and CDR2 (germline): KGHSH, LQKENI. V shed 1 base and J 4 bases; nucleotides not matched to a gene: 21. This CDR3 spans 21 amino acids. The CDR3 protein is CASSPLPGTLSGRMAADTQYF. The CDR3 DNA reads as TGTGCCAGCTCACCACTGCCGGGTACCCTTAGCGGGAGAATGGCTGCAGATACGCAGTATTTT.

This chain uses TRBV11-2 with TRBJ1-4; D call uncertain. V was shortened by 1 base and J by 10 bases, with 7 bases between the two germline ends. The CDR3 sequence is 12 residues long. The germline gives CDR1 SGHAT, CDR2 FQNNGV. In nucleotides, the CDR3 is TGTGCCAGCAGCTTAGGACCGGGAAAACTGTTTTTT. Residues: CASSLGPGKLFF. Drawing the rest from reference TRBV11-2 and TRBJ1-4, the complete variable domain is EAGVAQSPRYKIIEKRQSVAFWCNPISGHATLYWYQQILGQGPKLLIQFQNNGVVDDSQLPKDRFSAERLKGVDSTLKIQPAKLEDSAVYLCASSLGPGKLFFGSGTQLSVL.

The chain recombines TRBV5-4 with TRBJ2-6; TRBD1 is a possible D gene (5 bases). CDR1 is SGHNT, CDR2 YYREEE, per germline (reference sequence). Trimming took off 4 bases at V and 0 bases at J, with 17 bases between the two ends. The CDR3 has 18 residues. CDR3 DNA: TGTGCCAGCAGCGGTGCGCAGGGTTTGGGCTCTGGGGCCAACGTCCTGACTTTC. It yields the protein CASSGAQGLGSGANVLTF. Looking up the rest from reference TRBV5-4 and TRBJ2-6 gives the full variable domain: ETGVTQSPTHLIKTRGQQVTLRCSSQSGHNTVSWYQQALGQGPQFIFQYYREEENGRGNFPPRFSGLQFPNYSSELNVNALELDDSALYLCASSGAQGLGSGANVLTFGAGSRLTVL.

V gene TRBV12-5 combines with J gene TRBJ2-1; 8 positions agree with TRBD2. V lost 3 bases and J lost 4; bases outside the gene matches: 2. CDR3 length: 14 residues. Germline V lookup: CDR1 LGHNT, CDR2 FRNRAP. As DNA, the CDR3 is TGTGCTAGTGGTTTCTCTAGCGGGTACAATGAGCAGTTCTTC. It is translated as CASGFSSGYNEQFF.

The chain links TRBV3-1 (or the pseudogene TRBV3-2) to TRBJ2-5, with D perhaps matching TRBD1 (5 bases). The germline V gene has CDR1 LGHDT and CDR2 YNNKEL (reference sequence). This CDR3 region has 16 residues. The V end lost 2 bases, the J end lost 5 bases, and 18 bases lay between the germline ends. The CDR3 reads CASSQMRQSRKETQYF. The CDR3 DNA sequence: TGTGCCAGCAGCCAAATGAGACAGAGCCGAAAGGAGACCCAGTACTTC.

This sequence joins TRBV29-1 and TRBJ1-1; D gene uncertain. V lost 4 bases, J lost 1 base, and 7 bases lay in between. This CDR3 spans 12 amino acids. Germline V lookup: CDR1 SQVTM, CDR2 ANQGSEA. The CDR3 coding sequence is TGCAGCGTTGGGGAGGGGAACACTGAAGCTTTCTTT. This translates into CSVGEGNTEAFF.

The chain employs TRBV19 and TRBJ2-2; TRBD2 is a possible D gene (6 bases). The ends were cut back, 2 bases at V and 2 bases at J, with 12 bases in the middle. Germline values: CDR1 LNHDA, CDR2 SQIVND (reference sequence). The CDR3 is 16 amino acids. The CDR3 DNA sequence: TGTGCCAGTAGTATAACGGGGGTTATTAACACCGGGGAGCTGTTTTTT. Amino acids: CASSITGVINTGELFF.

The rearrangement uses TRBV6-1 and TRBJ2-4, with D perhaps matching TRBD2 (6 bases). The germline CDR1 and CDR2 sequences are MNHNS and SASEGT. V lost 3 bases and J 0 bases, leaving 12 bases between the germline ends. There are 16 residues in the CDR3. The CDR3 here is CASSERTGVAKNIQYF. In DNA form, the CDR3 reads TGTGCCAGCAGTGAGCGGACGGGGGTAGCCAAAAACATTCAGTACTTC.

The chain carries TRBV9 and TRBJ1-1; 8 nucleotides agree with TRBD1. The CDR3 spans 15 residues. V shed 6 bases and J 0 bases; nucleotides not matched to a gene: 7. The V gene's germline CDR1 is SGDLS and CDR2 YYNGEE. The CDR3 reads CASNGDRGMNTEAFF. The CDR3 DNA is TGTGCCAGCAACGGTGACAGGGGTATGAACACTGAAGCTTTCTTT.